This entry is about one T cell receptor (beta chain). What it recognizes is unknown. The donors were healthy bone marrow donors. This CDR3 has 15 residues. V was shortened by 1 base and J by 3 bases, with 10 bases between the two germline ends. Germline V lookup: CDR1 SEHNR, CDR2 FQNEAQ (reference sequence). This sample was taken from a study of cytomegalovirus exposure and HLA in healthy donors. Whole-study findings and limits: Presence/absence results assume similar sequencing depth per donor, which may not hold.

PCR involved 60 Vbeta and 13 Jbeta primers. Profiling relied on immunoSEQ multiplex PCR, and the TCRdb table lists in-frame clones only, not all of them. The sample contains some 120,000 clones, about four fifths of which appear only once. The sequencing input was PBMCs. The TCR originated in a human donor in good health. The chain combines TRBV7-9 with TRBJ1-5; D is ambiguous. The CDR3 here is CASSLGPGANQPQHF. CDR3 coding DNA: TGTGCCAGCAGCTTAGGCCCGGGAGCCAATCAGCCCCAGCATTTT.